This T cell receptor beta chain comes out of a study of blood T cell repertoires in COVID-19. This clone showed up just once. Original processing notes: Reference gene primer amplification gave nucleated cell count estimates. Libraries were prepared by immunoSEQ multiplex PCR; TCRdb keeps only in-frame clonotypes and omits some of them. D and trimming come from the DNA, and the V and J calls and clone size come from that table. The sample has around 190,000 clones; 80% are singletons. Germline CDR1 and CDR2: MNHNS and SASEGT. Trimming cost V 2 bases and J 6 bases, with 8 bases left between them. This CDR3 has 13 residues.

The TCR originated in a man between 65 and 79 years old with active or convalescent COVID-19. Sequenced sample: peripheral blood. The genes are TRBV6-1 and TRBJ1-5; D is unresolved. The CDR3 loop reads CASSEYEGQPQHF. The CDR3 DNA follows: TGTGCCAGCAGTGAATATGAGGGTCAGCCCCAGCATTTT.